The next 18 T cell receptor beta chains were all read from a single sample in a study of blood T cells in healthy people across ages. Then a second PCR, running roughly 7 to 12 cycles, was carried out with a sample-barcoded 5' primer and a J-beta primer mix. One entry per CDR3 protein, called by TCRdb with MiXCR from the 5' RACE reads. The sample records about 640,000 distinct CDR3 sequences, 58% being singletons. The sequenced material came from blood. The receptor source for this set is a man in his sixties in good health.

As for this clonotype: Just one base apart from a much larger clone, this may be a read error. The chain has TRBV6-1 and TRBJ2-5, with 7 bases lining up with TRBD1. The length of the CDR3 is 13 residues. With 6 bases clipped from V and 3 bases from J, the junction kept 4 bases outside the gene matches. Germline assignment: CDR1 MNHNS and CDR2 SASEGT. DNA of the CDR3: TGTGCCAGCAGACAGGGGCTGGAAGAGACCCAGTACTTC. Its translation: CASRQGLEETQYF.

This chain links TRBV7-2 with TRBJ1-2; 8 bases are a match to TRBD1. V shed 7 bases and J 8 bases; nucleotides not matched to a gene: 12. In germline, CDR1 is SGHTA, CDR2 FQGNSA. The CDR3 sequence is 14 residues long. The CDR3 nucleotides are TGTGCCAGCATCGATAGGACAGGGAAGGGAGGCTACACCTTC. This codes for CASIDRTGKGGYTF.

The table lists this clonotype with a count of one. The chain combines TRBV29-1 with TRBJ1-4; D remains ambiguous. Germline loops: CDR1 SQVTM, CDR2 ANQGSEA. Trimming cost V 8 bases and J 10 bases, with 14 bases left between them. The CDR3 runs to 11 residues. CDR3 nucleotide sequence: TGCAGCCTTTGGGAGGGTGGAAAACTGTTTTTT. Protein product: CSLWEGGKLFF.

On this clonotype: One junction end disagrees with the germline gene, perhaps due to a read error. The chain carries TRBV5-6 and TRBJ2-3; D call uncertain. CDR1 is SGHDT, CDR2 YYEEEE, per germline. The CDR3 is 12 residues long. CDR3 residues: CARSLGSGTQYF. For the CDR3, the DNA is TGTGCCCGCAGCTTAGGCTCCGGTACGCAGTATTTT.

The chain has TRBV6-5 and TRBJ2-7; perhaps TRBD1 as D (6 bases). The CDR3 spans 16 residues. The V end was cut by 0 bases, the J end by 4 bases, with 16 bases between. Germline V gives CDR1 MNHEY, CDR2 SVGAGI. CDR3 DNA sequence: TGTGCCAGCAGTTACTCGGGGTCCGAAGGGGGATACGAGCAGTACTTC. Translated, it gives CASSYSGSEGGYEQYF.

Written as DNA, the CDR3 is TGTGCCAGCAGCTTAGATATGGATCTCTCCTACAATGAGCAGTTCTTC. Translation: CASSLDMDLSYNEQFF. This sequence joins TRBV11-2 and TRBJ2-1; D not certain. This CDR3 has 16 residues. V lost 0 bases, J lost 0 bases, and 9 bases lay in between. Germline CDR1 reads SGHAT; CDR2 reads FQNNGV. The whole variable domain, filled in from reference TRBV11-2 and TRBJ2-1, reads EAGVAQSPRYKIIEKRQSVAFWCNPISGHATLYWYQQILGQGPKLLIQFQNNGVVDDSQLPKDRFSAERLKGVDSTLKIQPAKLEDSAVYLCASSLDMDLSYNEQFFGPGTRLTVL.

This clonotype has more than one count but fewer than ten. This CDR3 reads CASSQLVGLREAFF. The CDR3 region has the DNA TGTGCCAGCAGCCAGCTCGTGGGGCTAAGGGAAGCTTTCTTT. This chain connects TRBV11-2 to TRBJ1-1; possible D gene TRBD1, 5 bases. The CDR3 covers 14 residues. From germline, CDR1 is SGHAT and CDR2 FQNNGV. Trimming pared 5 bases from V and 8 bases from J, leaving 18 bases between. Together with reference TRBV11-2 and TRBJ1-1, the CDR3 gives the full variable domain: EAGVAQSPRYKIIEKRQSVAFWCNPISGHATLYWYQQILGQGPKLLIQFQNNGVVDDSQLPKDRFSAERLKGVDSTLKIQPAKLEDSAVYLCASSQLVGLREAFFGQGTRLTVV.

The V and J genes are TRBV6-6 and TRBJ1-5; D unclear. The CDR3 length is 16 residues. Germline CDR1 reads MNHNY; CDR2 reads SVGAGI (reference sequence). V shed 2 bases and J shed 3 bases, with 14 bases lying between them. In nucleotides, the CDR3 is TGTGCCAGCAGTTACAGGGCAGGCGATTCCAATCAGCCCCAGCATTTT. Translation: CASSYRAGDSNQPQHF.

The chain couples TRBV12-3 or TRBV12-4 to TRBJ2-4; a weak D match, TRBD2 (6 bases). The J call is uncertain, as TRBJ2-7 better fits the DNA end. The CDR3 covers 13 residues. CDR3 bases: TGTGCCAGCAGTGGGGACTCCGCCTACGAGCAGTACTTC. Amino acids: CASSGDSAYEQYF.

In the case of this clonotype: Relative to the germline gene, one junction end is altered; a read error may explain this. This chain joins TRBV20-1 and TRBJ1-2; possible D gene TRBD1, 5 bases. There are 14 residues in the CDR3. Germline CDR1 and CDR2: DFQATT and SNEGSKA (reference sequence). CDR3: CSATPEGLFCGYTF. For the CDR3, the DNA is TGCAGCGCTACTCCTGAGGGACTCTTCTGTGGCTACACCTTC.

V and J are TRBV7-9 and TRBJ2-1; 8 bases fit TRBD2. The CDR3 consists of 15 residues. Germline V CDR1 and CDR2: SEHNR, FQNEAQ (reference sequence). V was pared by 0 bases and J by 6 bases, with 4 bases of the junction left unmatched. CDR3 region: CASSLAQAGVNEQFF. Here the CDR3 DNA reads TGTGCCAGCAGCTTAGCGCAAGCGGGGGTCAATGAGCAGTTCTTC.

The CDR3 DNA reads as TGCAGTGCTTCATCGACAGGCTATGGCTACACCTTC. As protein: CSASSTGYGYTF. The chain uses TRBV20-1 and TRBJ1-2, with D possibly matching TRBD1 (6 bases). CDR1 is DFQATT and CDR2 is SNEGSKA in the germline V gene (reference sequence). This CDR3 is 12 amino acids long. Trimming took off 5 bases at V and 4 bases at J, with 11 bases between the two ends.

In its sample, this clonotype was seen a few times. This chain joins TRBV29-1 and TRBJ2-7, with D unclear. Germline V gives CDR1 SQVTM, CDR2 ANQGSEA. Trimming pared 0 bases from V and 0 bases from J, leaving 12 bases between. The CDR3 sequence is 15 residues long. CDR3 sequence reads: CSVEDQGAASYEQYF. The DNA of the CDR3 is TGCAGCGTTGAAGATCAAGGTGCAGCCTCCTACGAGCAGTACTTC.

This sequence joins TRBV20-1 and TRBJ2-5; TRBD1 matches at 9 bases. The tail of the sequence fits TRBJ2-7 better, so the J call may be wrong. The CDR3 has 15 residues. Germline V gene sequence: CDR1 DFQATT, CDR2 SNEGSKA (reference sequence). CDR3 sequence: CSVGTVGTGRNEQYF. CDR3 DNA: TGCAGTGTTGGAACGGTCGGGACAGGGCGGAACGAGCAGTACTTC.

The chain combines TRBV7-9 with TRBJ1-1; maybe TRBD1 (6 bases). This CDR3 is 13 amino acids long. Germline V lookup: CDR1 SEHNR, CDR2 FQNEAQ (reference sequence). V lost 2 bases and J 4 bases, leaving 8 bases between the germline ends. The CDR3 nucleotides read TGTGCCAGCAGCTTACAGGGGCTCACTGAAGCTTTCTTT. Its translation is CASSLQGLTEAFF. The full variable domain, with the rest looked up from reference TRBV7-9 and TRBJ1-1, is DTGVSQNPRHKITKRGQNVTFRCDPISEHNRLYWYRQTLGQGPEFLTYFQNEAQLEKSRLLSDRFSAERPKGSFSTLEIQRTEQGDSAMYLCASSLQGLTEAFFGQGTRLTVV.

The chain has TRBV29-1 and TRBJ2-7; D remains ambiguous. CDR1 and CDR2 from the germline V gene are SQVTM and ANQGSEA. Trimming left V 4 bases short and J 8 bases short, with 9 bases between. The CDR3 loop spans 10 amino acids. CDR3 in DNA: TGCAGCGTTGGTCACGGCAAGCAGTACTTC. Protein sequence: CSVGHGKQYF.

CDR3 coding DNA: TGTGCCAGCAGCTTCGGGGGCTGGAGCTCTGGGGCCAACGTCCTGACTTTC. Protein: CASSFGGWSSGANVLTF. The V gene is TRBV28, the J gene TRBJ2-6; D may be TRBD1 or TRBD2 (6 bases each). CDR1 and CDR2 from the germline V gene are MDHEN and SYDVKM. V shed 6 bases and J shed 0 bases, with 15 bases lying between them. There are 17 residues in the CDR3.

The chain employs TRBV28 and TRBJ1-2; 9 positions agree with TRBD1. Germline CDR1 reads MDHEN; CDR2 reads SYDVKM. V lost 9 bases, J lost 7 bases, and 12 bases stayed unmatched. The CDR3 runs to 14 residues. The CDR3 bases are TGTGCCAGTATGAAACAGGGGGCCGGTAGTGGCTACACCTTC. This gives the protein CASMKQGAGSGYTF.